The 30 T cell receptor beta chains reported below all come from one sample, sequenced in a study of CD8+CD57+ T cells in acquired aplastic anemia. It was genomic DNA that served as the template for profiling TCR beta VDJ and CDR3. From the reads, TCRdb called clonotypes with MiXCR, one entry per CDR3 protein. The sample lists some 190,000 distinct CDR3 sequences; less than 70% were seen once. What was sequenced was sorted CD4+, CD8+, or CD8+CD57+ T cells (not recorded which) from PBMCs. The receptors shown here come from a human donor in good health, serving as a control.

There are many counts of this clonotype. The rearrangement joins TRBV7-2 to TRBJ2-3, with 8 bases matching TRBD1. V lost 4 bases and J lost 4; bases outside the gene matches: 4. The CDR3 sequence is 14 residues long. Germline CDR1 reads SGHTA; CDR2 reads FQGNSA. The CDR3 loop reads CASSYQQGADTQYF. The CDR3 region has the DNA TGTGCCAGCAGCTACCAACAGGGGGCAGATACGCAGTATTTT.

This clonotype was observed a handful of times. J is TRBJ2-5 and V is TRBV11-2, with 7 bases identical to TRBD1. Per germline, CDR1 SGHAT and CDR2 FQNNGV. This CDR3 is 11 amino acids long. Trimming removed 6 bases from V and 7 bases from J; junction bases left unmatched: 2. The CDR3 bases are TGTGCCAGCAGACCAGGGGGGACCCAGTACTTC. Amino acid sequence: CASRPGGTQYF.

V is TRBV9 and J is TRBJ2-1, with 9 bases fitting TRBD2. V shed 0 bases, J shed 8 bases, and the junction held 6 bases outside the gene matches. Germline lookup yields CDR1 SGDLS and CDR2 YYNGEE. The CDR3 is made up of 15 amino acids. In nucleotides, the CDR3 is TGTGCCAGCAGCGTAGACGGCGGGAGGGGCGATGAGCAGTTCTTC. This encodes CASSVDGGRGDEQFF.

This chain links TRBV2 with TRBJ1-6, with a tentative D call TRBD1 (6 bases). The germline gives CDR1 SNHLY, CDR2 FYNNEI. The CDR3 has 14 amino acids. V was cut by 5 bases and J by 6 bases, with 11 bases left in between. CDR3: CASSNQGTNSPLHF. The DNA for the CDR3 is TGTGCCAGCAGTAACCAGGGGACTAATTCACCCCTCCACTTT.

This clonotype was detected only a few times. The V gene is TRBV7-8, the J gene TRBJ2-5; D ambiguous. There are 14 residues in the CDR3. The ends were cut back, 3 bases at V and 5 bases at J, with 13 bases in the middle. Per germline, CDR1 SGHVS and CDR2 FQNEAQ. CDR3 sequence (DNA): TGTGCCAGCAGCTTGGCGGCAAGCGAGGAGACCCAGTACTTC. It specifies CASSLAASEETQYF.

J is TRBJ2-2 and V is TRBV5-6; a weak D match, TRBD1 (6 bases). Germline V gene lookup returns CDR1 SGHDT and CDR2 YYEEEE. V dropped 4 bases and J dropped 4 bases, with 14 bases sitting between them. The length of the CDR3 is 15 residues. The CDR3 protein is CASSPGGQTTGELFF. CDR3 bases: TGTGCCAGCAGCCCGGGCGGACAGACCACCGGGGAGCTGTTTTTT.

This clonotype appeared many times. V and J are TRBV19 and TRBJ1-4; weak D call: TRBD1 (5 bases). V lost 5 bases and J lost 4, with 14 bases in between. The CDR3 length is 15 residues. Germline V CDR1 and CDR2: LNHDA, SQIVND (reference sequence). DNA of the CDR3: TGTGCCAGTAGTGCTCAGGGTTTAATTAATGAAAAACTGTTTTTT. Protein product: CASSAQGLINEKLFF.

This clonotype was picked up one time. The chain joins TRBV25-1 to TRBJ2-7; TRBD1 is a possible D gene (6 bases). Germline V gene lookup returns CDR1 MGHDK and CDR2 SYGVNS. Trimming took 7 bases from V and 0 from J, leaving 16 bases between them. The CDR3 covers 15 residues. The CDR3 bases are TGTGCCAGCAAAACGGACAGCCTTTTCTCCTACGAGCAGTACTTC. This gives the protein CASKTDSLFSYEQYF.

With regard to this clonotype: A clone one base away is much larger, so this may be a read error. The V and J genes are TRBV7-3 and TRBJ2-3; D may be TRBD1 (6 bases). The length of the CDR3 is 15 residues. Germline CDR1 reads SGHTA; CDR2 reads FQGTGA. V was clipped by 7 bases and J by 6 bases, with 20 bases between them. The CDR3 DNA reads as TGTGCCAGCACCCGATCAGGGGCTAGATCTGATACGCAGTATTTT. This sequence encodes CASTRSGARSDTQYF.

This clonotype came up once. The V and J genes are TRBV7-2 and TRBJ1-2, with D maybe TRBD1 (6 bases). The CDR3 runs to 14 residues. From germline, CDR1 is SGHTA and CDR2 FQGNSA. With 1 base removed from V and 8 bases from J, the gap between germline ends came to 14 bases. Here the CDR3 DNA reads TGTGCCAGCAGCTTAGAGTACAGGGAAGGCGGCTACACCTTC. This codes for CASSLEYREGGYTF.

Regarding this clonotype: A much larger clone sits a single nucleotide away, making a read error possible. The genes are TRBV6-2 or TRBV6-3 and TRBJ1-1; D is undetermined. This CDR3 region has 14 residues. In germline, CDR1 is MNHEY, CDR2 SVGEGT. Between the trimmed V and J ends, which lost 7 bases and 0 bases, there was a span of 12 bases. The CDR3 nucleotides read TGTGCCAGCAAGAAGGAACGTTTGAACACTGAAGCTTTCTTT. Translated, it gives CASKKERLNTEAFF.

The chain joins TRBV11-2 to TRBJ2-1; tentative D call: TRBD2 (5 bases). Deletions cut 5 bases from V and 6 bases from J, with 11 bases between. Germline CDR1 is SGHAT and CDR2 is FQNNGV. There are 13 residues in the CDR3. CDR3 sequence (DNA): TGTGCCAGCAGCCGGACTTTAGGCAATGAGCAGTTCTTC. This translates into CASSRTLGNEQFF.

Many counts were recorded for this clonotype. This sequence joins TRBV29-1 and TRBJ1-1; D unclear. Trimming pared 0 bases from V and 8 bases from J, leaving 10 bases between. The germline V gene has CDR1 SQVTM and CDR2 ANQGSEA. The CDR3 contains 12 residues. CDR3 coding DNA: TGCAGCGTTGAAGAGCCAAGAACCGAAGCTTTCTTT. This codes for CSVEEPRTEAFF. The full variable domain, its missing parts supplied by reference TRBV29-1 and TRBJ1-1, is SAVISQKPSRDICQRGTSLTIQCQVDSQVTMMFWYRQQPGQSLTLIATANQGSEATYESGFVIDKFPISRPNLTFSTLTVSNMSPEDSSIYLCSVEEPRTEAFFGQGTRLTVV.

The sample holds many counts of this clonotype. This chain connects TRBV5-1 to TRBJ1-1; TRBD1 aligns across 7 bases. Germline CDR1 reads SGHRS; CDR2 reads YFSETQ. CDR3 size: 13 residues. J lost 4 bases, V lost 3 bases, and 3 bases had no gene match. CDR3: CASSSGGGTEAFF. The DNA for the CDR3 is TGCGCCAGCAGCTCAGGGGGGGGCACTGAAGCTTTCTTT.

V and J are TRBV7-3 and TRBJ1-4, with 8 bases that match TRBD1. The germline CDR1 and CDR2 sequences are SGHTA and FQGTGA. The V and J ends lost 6 bases and 2 bases, in that order; junction bases with no gene match: 14. This CDR3 spans 18 amino acids. The CDR3 protein is CASSQTSGGTGTNEKLFF. Here the CDR3 DNA reads TGTGCCAGCAGTCAAACTAGCGGGGGGACAGGTACTAATGAAAAACTGTTTTTT.

This chain uses TRBV7-3 with TRBJ2-7, with TRBD2 as a possible D gene (6 bases). Looked up from germline, CDR1 is SGHTA and CDR2 is FQGTGA. The CDR3 is 13 residues long. Trimming removed 5 bases from V and 7 bases from J, with 15 bases in between. The CDR3 DNA reads TGTGCCAGCAGCCCCGGTTTGGAGGGGGAGCAGTACTTC. Encoded protein: CASSPGLEGEQYF.

This clonotype was found many times. The CDR3 DNA reads as TGTGCCAGCAATCTGGGGGCGCAGGCCTACGAGCAGTACTTC. Its translation: CASNLGAQAYEQYF. The chain uses TRBV6-1 and TRBJ2-7; D is possibly TRBD1 (6 bases). In germline, CDR1 is MNHNS, CDR2 SASEGT. V was trimmed by 7 bases and J by 2 bases, leaving 15 bases between them. The CDR3 runs to 14 residues.

The gene calls are TRBV7-8 and TRBJ1-1, with 7 positions matching TRBD1. The CDR3 is 15 amino acids. CDR1 and CDR2 (germline): SGHVS, FQNEAQ. V shed 5 bases, J shed 4 bases, and the junction held 10 bases outside the gene matches. Here the CDR3 reads CASSRGTARGTEAFF. The CDR3 bases are TGTGCCAGCAGCCGGGGGACAGCCCGAGGCACTGAAGCTTTCTTT. Complete variable domain (other parts from reference TRBV7-8 and TRBJ1-1): GAGVSQSPRYKVAKRGQDVALRCDPISGHVSLFWYQQALGQGPEFLTYFQNEAQLDKSGLPSDRFFAERPEGSVSTLKIQRTQQEDSAVYLCASSRGTARGTEAFFGQGTRLTVV.

This clonotype was recorded once. The chain has TRBV14 and TRBJ1-5; D remains ambiguous. The CDR3 is 11 amino acids. CDR1 is SGHDN, CDR2 FVKESK, per germline. The V and J ends lost 1 base and 9 bases respectively, with 4 bases between them. The CDR3 spells CASSQGLPQHF. In DNA, the CDR3 is TGTGCCAGCAGCCAAGGATTGCCCCAGCATTTT.

This clonotype came up many times. The V call is TRBV7-2, the J call TRBJ1-3; D not resolved. The germline CDR1 and CDR2 sequences are SGHTA and FQGNSA. This CDR3 has 14 residues. Deletions cut 1 base from V and 4 bases from J, with 8 bases between. For the CDR3, the DNA is TGTGCCAGCAGCTTAGACACCTACGGAAACACCATATATTTT. It yields the protein CASSLDTYGNTIYF.

This clonotype was recorded at least ten times. The J gene is TRBJ1-4, the V gene TRBV6-5; D is possibly TRBD1 (5 bases). The germline CDR1 and CDR2 sequences are MNHEY and SVGAGI. The CDR3 spans 15 residues. V was shortened by 3 bases and J by 0 bases, with 8 bases between the two germline ends. This CDR3 reads CASSYPGATNEKLFF. The CDR3 nucleotides read TGTGCCAGCAGTTATCCGGGGGCAACTAATGAAAAACTGTTTTTT.

This clonotype was counted between two and nine times. This sequence joins TRBV9 and TRBJ1-5; no reliable D call. The V end was cut by 3 bases, the J end by 0 bases, with 10 bases between. The length of the CDR3 is 15 residues. Per the germline V gene, CDR1 is SGDLS and CDR2 is YYNGEE. The DNA of the CDR3 is TGTGCCAGCAGCGCATGGACTGATAGCAATCAGCCCCAGCATTTT. The encoded protein is CASSAWTDSNQPQHF.

The chain is built from TRBV6-6 and TRBJ1-2; a weak D match, TRBD1 (5 bases). Deletions cut 6 bases from V and 8 bases from J, with 10 bases between. The CDR3 is 11 residues long. Germline lookup yields CDR1 MNHNY and CDR2 SVGAGI (reference sequence). The DNA of the CDR3 is TGTGCCAGCAGACCCGGGGACGGCTACACCTTC. Translating gives CASRPGDGYTF.

This clonotype was seen more than once but under ten times. This sequence joins TRBV7-9 and TRBJ2-7; 9 positions match TRBD1. Germline CDR1 SEHNR, CDR2 FQNEAQ (reference sequence). This CDR3 contains 15 residues. J lost 0 bases, V lost 4 bases, and 4 bases had no gene match. The chain's CDR3 is CASSSPGQGSYEQYF. The CDR3, as DNA: TGTGCCAGCAGCTCCCCGGGACAGGGCTCCTACGAGCAGTACTTC.

In the case of this clonotype: At one of its ends the junction is not consistent with the germline gene, which may arise from a read error. The V and J genes are TRBV12-3 or TRBV12-4 and TRBJ1-1; maybe TRBD1 (6 bases). The CDR3 is made up of 15 amino acids. The CDR3 here is CASSLRPGVGTEAFF. DNA for the CDR3: TGTGCCAGCAGTTTAAGGCCAGGGGTAGGTACTGAAGCCTTCTTT.

This sequence joins TRBV5-1 and TRBJ1-4, with unresolved D. V was cut by 4 bases and J by 4 bases, with 17 bases left in between. The CDR3 is made up of 16 amino acids. CDR1 is SGHRS and CDR2 is YFSETQ in the germline V gene. The CDR3 DNA is TGCGCCAGCAGCCCCCGTGACGGGAGGCTTAATGAAAAACTGTTTTTT. It encodes CASSPRDGRLNEKLFF. The full variable domain, in which reference TRBV5-1 and TRBJ1-4 provide the parts outside the CDR3, is KAGVTQTPRYLIKTRGQQVTLSCSPISGHRSVSWYQQTPGQGLQFLFEYFSETQRNKGNFPGRFSGRQFSNSRSEMNVSTLELGDSALYLCASSPRDGRLNEKLFFGSGTQLSVL.

The rearrangement joins TRBV9 to TRBJ1-6; D is ambiguous. Germline V CDR1 and CDR2: SGDLS, YYNGEE. The V end lost 1 base, the J end lost 8 bases, and 7 bases lay between the germline ends. The length of the CDR3 is 13 residues. The chain's CDR3 is CASSVKSDSPLHF. Here the CDR3 DNA reads TGTGCCAGCAGCGTAAAGTCCGATTCACCCCTCCACTTT.

Many counts were recorded for this clonotype. The CDR3 region has the DNA TGTGCCAGCAGCTTAGAGGGATTGGAGACCCAGTACTTC. This codes for CASSLEGLETQYF. V usage is TRBV7-8 and J usage is TRBJ2-5, with D uncertain. CDR1 SGHVS and CDR2 FQNEAQ come from the germline V gene. The V end lost 1 base, the J end lost 5 bases, and 8 bases lay between the germline ends. The CDR3 has 13 residues.

The rearrangement joins TRBV7-2 to TRBJ1-1, with TRBD1 identical over 7 bases. With 3 bases clipped from V and 5 bases from J, the junction kept 9 bases outside the gene matches. The CDR3 totals 15 residues. CDR1 SGHTA and CDR2 FQGNSA come from the germline V gene. As DNA, the CDR3 is TGTGCCAGCAGCTTTGACACAGGGGTAGGTACTGAAGCTTTCTTT. Its protein is CASSFDTGVGTEAFF. Full variable domain (outside the CDR3, taken from reference TRBV7-2 and TRBJ1-1): GAGVSQSPSNKVTEKGKDVELRCDPISGHTALYWYRQSLGQGLEFLIYFQGNSAPDKSGLPSDRFSAERTGGSVSTLTIQRTQQEDSAVYLCASSFDTGVGTEAFFGQGTRLTVV.

V gene TRBV28 combines with J gene TRBJ2-7, with D unresolved. Germline V gene data show CDR1 as MDHEN and CDR2 as SYDVKM. The CDR3 has 16 amino acids. The germline V and J ends were trimmed by 2 bases and 3 bases, with 17 bases remaining between them. The CDR3 spells CASSLGPFGFLYEQYF. CDR3 nucleotide sequence: TGTGCCAGCAGTTTAGGACCGTTTGGGTTTCTCTACGAGCAGTACTTC.